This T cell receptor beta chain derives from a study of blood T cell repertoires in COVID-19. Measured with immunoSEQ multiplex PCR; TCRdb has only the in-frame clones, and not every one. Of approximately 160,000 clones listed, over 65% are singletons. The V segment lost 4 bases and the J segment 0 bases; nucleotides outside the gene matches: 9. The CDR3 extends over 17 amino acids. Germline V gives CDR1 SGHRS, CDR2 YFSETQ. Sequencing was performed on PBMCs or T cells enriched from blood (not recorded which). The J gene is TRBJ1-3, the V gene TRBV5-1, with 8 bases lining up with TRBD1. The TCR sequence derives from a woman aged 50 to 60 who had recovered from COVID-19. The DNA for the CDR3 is TGCGCCAGCAGCCGGGGGGACAGGACCGTCTCTGGAAACACCATATATTTT. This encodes CASSRGDRTVSGNTIYF.